The clone carrying this TCR beta chain was found many times. CDR1 is KGHDR and CDR2 is SFDVKD in the germline V gene. V lost 5 bases and J 0 bases, leaving 11 bases between the germline ends. This CDR3 has 15 residues. Time point reported: before trial treatment. These data are taken from a study of low-dose radiotherapy and immunotherapy resistance in tumors. Looking at the study overall: Intravenous ipilimumab 1 mg/kg every six weeks was given with nivolumab 240 mg every two weeks.

Alpha- and beta-chain coverage of first-strand cDNA came from TRAV- and TRBV-specific primers. TCR amplification used around 19 PCR cycles, a constant-region primer and a V-primer adapter. TCRdb itself ran the reads through MiXCR, one entry per CDR3 protein. The profile shows 65,000 to 90,000 distinct CDR3 sequences, 15% to 20% of them singletons. The sample consisted of PBMCs, taken before treatment. The origin of this receptor is a male donor with prostate cancer. This sequence joins TRBV24-1 and TRBJ2-3; D gene ambiguous. This chain's CDR3 is CATSGRQISTDTQYF. As DNA, the CDR3 is TGTGCCACCAGTGGGCGGCAGATTAGCACAGATACGCAGTATTTT.